This T cell receptor (beta chain) comes out of a study of graft-versus-host responses after intestinal transplantation. Study-level information: Induction using anti-thymocyte globulin, followed by tacrolimus and steroids for two to four years, was given to all recipients.

Study-wide results and limits: The study found high graft-versus-host to host-versus-graft clonal ratios in allografts of patients with graft-donor T cell macrochimerism. GvH clones were identified in recipient marrow, with some first appearing in ileum or blood. Early after transplant, HvG clones declined as circulating GvH clones peaked.

The CDR3 has 17 residues. V lost 4 bases and J lost 7; bases outside the gene matches: 14. CDR1 is SGHNT, CDR2 YYREEE, per germline (reference sequence). Concerning this clone itself: The antigen remains undetermined.

Sequencing was performed with immunoSEQ multiplex PCR; in TCRdb, only in-frame clones are kept and a portion is missing. The top ten hold 4.4% of the sample, which has roughly 40,000 clones, 90% to 95% seen once. The V gene is TRBV5-4, the J gene TRBJ2-1; 10 bases fit TRBD2. Sequenced here: PBMCs, sampled 524 days after transplant. The sequence was collected from a human patient who received an intestinal transplant, so some T cells may come from the graft donor. CDR3: CASSPWPSGSSGNEQFF. In nucleotides, the CDR3 is TGTGCCAGCAGCCCATGGCCTAGCGGGAGTTCGGGGAATGAGCAGTTCTTC. Using reference TRBV5-4 and TRBJ2-1 for the parts outside the CDR3, the full variable domain is ETGVTQSPTHLIKTRGQQVTLRCSSQSGHNTVSWYQQALGQGPQFIFQYYREEENGRGNFPPRFSGLQFPNYSSELNVNALELDDSALYLCASSPWPSGSSGNEQFFGPGTRLTVL.